The 23 T cell receptor beta chains reported below all come from one sample, sequenced in a study of blood T cell repertoires in COVID-19. Using immunoSEQ multiplex PCR, the repertoire was profiled, and TCRdb retains in-frame clones only, with some absent. There are approximately 160,000 clones in the sample; around 84% occur only once, and nearly 8% lies in the top ten. Sequencing was performed on PBMCs or T cells enriched from blood (not recorded which). The receptors come from a woman between 50 and 59 years old who had recovered from COVID-19.

The V and J genes are TRBV6-2 or TRBV6-3 and TRBJ1-5; the match to TRBD1 covers 7 bases. Trimming cost V 6 bases and J 5 bases; bases outside gene matches: 10. The CDR3 length is 15 residues. CDR1 is MNHEY, CDR2 SVGEGT, per germline. The CDR3 DNA sequence: TGTGCCAGCAGCCACCCGAGACAGGGACATCAGCCCCAGCATTTT. Amino acids: CASSHPRQGHQPQHF.

The sample holds one count of this clone. The chain employs TRBV5-5 and TRBJ1-1; D is possibly TRBD1 (5 bases). The germline gives CDR1 SGHKS, CDR2 YYEKEE (reference sequence). The CDR3 loop spans 15 amino acids. V gave up 1 base and J gave up 0 bases, with 10 bases separating them. The CDR3 nucleotides are TGTGCCAGCAGCTTGTATGGGGGGATGAACACTGAAGCTTTCTTT. Its protein is CASSLYGGMNTEAFF.

The chain couples TRBV7-3 to TRBJ2-1; D is perhaps TRBD2 (6 bases). CDR3 length: 14 residues. CDR1 and CDR2 from the germline V gene are SGHTA and FQGTGA. V lost 3 bases and J 1 base, leaving 7 bases between the germline ends. CDR3 nucleotide sequence: TGTGCCAGCAGCTTGACTAGATCCTACAATGAGCAGTTCTTC. Its protein product is CASSLTRSYNEQFF.

This sequence joins TRBV7-2 and TRBJ1-1; 10 nucleotides line up with TRBD1. J lost 5 bases, V lost 3 bases, and 6 bases had no gene match. The CDR3 covers 15 residues. In germline, CDR1 is SGHTA, CDR2 FQGNSA. CDR3 amino acids: CASSFRTGGGTEAFF. In DNA form, the CDR3 reads TGTGCCAGCAGCTTCCGGACAGGGGGAGGTACTGAAGCTTTCTTT.

This clone turned up a few times. The V call is TRBV28, the J call TRBJ1-1; D is unresolved. In germline, CDR1 is MDHEN, CDR2 SYDVKM. The V gene lost 1 base and the J gene lost 5 bases, with 5 bases spanning the gap. This CDR3 is built from 12 residues. CDR3 region: CASSLFPTEAFF. CDR3 nucleotides: TGTGCCAGCAGTTTATTTCCAACTGAAGCTTTCTTT.

This sequence joins TRBV18 and TRBJ2-1; 8 nucleotides align to TRBD2. Germline V gene lookup returns CDR1 KGHSH and CDR2 LQKENI. This CDR3 spans 16 amino acids. V was clipped by 6 bases and J by 3 bases; unmatched bases: 10. CDR3 coding DNA: TGTGCCAGCTCCGATATGGTAGCGGGGATCTACAATGAGCAGTTCTTC. Its protein is CASSDMVAGIYNEQFF. Full variable domain (missing parts from reference TRBV18 and TRBJ2-1): NAGVMQNPRHLVRRRGQEARLRCSPMKGHSHVYWYRQLPEEGLKFMVYLQKENIIDESGMPKERFSAEFPKEGPSILRIQQVVRGDSAAYFCASSDMVAGIYNEQFFGPGTRLTVL.

V and J are TRBV27 and TRBJ1-2; D may be TRBD1 (5 bases). CDR3 length: 14 residues. V shed 3 bases and J shed 4 bases, with 12 bases lying between them. Germline V gene lookup returns CDR1 MNHEY and CDR2 SMNVEV (reference sequence). The CDR3 DNA reads TGTGCCAGCAGTTTGGACAAAGATTTCTATGGCTACACCTTC. This translates into CASSLDKDFYGYTF.

In DNA form, the CDR3 reads TGTGCCAGCAGCTCACCAAGCGGGGCTTTTAACTATGGCTACACCTTC. Protein: CASSSPSGAFNYGYTF. This chain uses TRBV7-2 with TRBJ1-2, with D maybe TRBD1 (5 bases). V shed 4 bases and J shed 1 base, with 16 bases lying between them. Per the germline V gene, CDR1 is SGHTA and CDR2 is FQGNSA. This CDR3 is built from 16 residues.

The V gene is TRBV5-6, the J gene TRBJ1-3; 9 bases are a match to TRBD1. The CDR3 is made up of 15 amino acids. V lost 2 bases and J lost 5; bases outside the gene matches: 5. CDR1 and CDR2 from the germline V gene are SGHDT and YYEEEE. The CDR3 is CASSLQGAPRNTIYF. CDR3 nucleotide sequence: TGTGCCAGCAGCTTACAGGGGGCTCCAAGAAACACCATATATTTT.

This clone came up a few times. The genes are TRBV5-1 and TRBJ2-3; a possible D gene is TRBD1 (6 bases). There are 14 residues in the CDR3. V was trimmed by 4 bases and J by 2 bases, leaving 11 bases between them. Germline lookup yields CDR1 SGHRS and CDR2 YFSETQ. Here the CDR3 DNA reads TGCGCCAGCAGCCCAGGACAGTTCACAGATACGCAGTATTTT. This codes for CASSPGQFTDTQYF.

V gene TRBV3-1 (or the pseudogene TRBV3-2) combines with J gene TRBJ2-2, with no clear D. V was clipped by 4 bases and J by 6 bases, with 9 bases between them. The CDR3 totals 13 residues. The germline V gene has CDR1 LGHDT and CDR2 YNNKEL (reference sequence). The DNA of the CDR3 is TGTGCCAGCAGCCTAAGAAGAGCCGGGGAGCTGTTTTTT. Translation gives CASSLRRAGELFF.

The chain links TRBV5-1 to TRBJ1-6; no firm D call. V lost 2 bases, J lost 9 bases, and 9 bases lay in between. Germline-derived CDR1 and CDR2 are SGHRS and YFSETQ. CDR3 length: 13 residues. The CDR3 coding sequence is TGCGCCAGCAGCTTCGGGGAAGCTTCACCCCTCCACTTT. Its protein is CASSFGEASPLHF.

The rearrangement links TRBV29-1 to TRBJ1-1; 8 bases match TRBD1. The CDR3 totals 17 residues. J gave up 0 bases and V 7 bases, and 16 bases lay outside the gene matches. CDR1 and CDR2 from the germline V gene are SQVTM and ANQGSEA. The CDR3 here is CSAGRRQGAGVNTEAFF. The CDR3 coding sequence is TGCAGCGCCGGAAGGCGGCAGGGGGCGGGGGTGAACACTGAAGCTTTCTTT.

The V call is TRBV20-1, the J call TRBJ2-7; 10 bases fit TRBD2. This CDR3 region has 16 residues. Germline V lookup: CDR1 DFQATT, CDR2 SNEGSKA (reference sequence). The V segment lost 3 bases and the J segment 9 bases; nucleotides outside the gene matches: 17. This chain's CDR3 is CSASTPVRLAGEMQYF. The CDR3 region has the DNA TGCAGTGCTAGTACTCCCGTGAGACTAGCGGGCGAGATGCAGTACTTC.

This chain uses TRBV12-5 with TRBJ1-6; TRBD1 agrees at 7 bases. This CDR3 has 16 residues. CDR1 is LGHNT, CDR2 FRNRAP, per germline. V lost 1 base, J lost 6 bases, and 6 bases stayed unmatched. The chain's CDR3 is CASGLDTSGGNSPLHF. CDR3 nucleotide sequence: TGTGCTAGTGGTTTGGACACCTCAGGGGGTAATTCACCCCTCCACTTT.

This clone was seen a single time. The rearrangement joins TRBV21-1 to TRBJ2-1; TRBD2 is taken as the D call from the table, unchecked against the DNA. TRBV21-1 is an annotated pseudogene. The CDR3 length is 13 residues. The CDR3 DNA reads as TGTGCCAGCAGTCCGACTAGCGGGAATGAGCAGTTCTTC. Its protein is CASSPTSGNEQFF.

As concerns this clone: This same CDR3 is encoded by further DNA sequences in the sample. The genes are TRBV11-2 and TRBJ1-4, with D possibly matching TRBD1 (6 bases). This CDR3 comprises 14 residues. In germline, CDR1 is SGHAT, CDR2 FQNNGV. The ends were cut back, 3 bases at V and 1 base at J, with 6 bases in the middle. The CDR3 loop is CASSLDRTNEKLFF. The CDR3 DNA reads as TGTGCCAGCAGCTTGGACAGAACTAATGAAAAACTGTTTTTT. Combining the CDR3 with reference TRBV11-2 and TRBJ1-4 gives the whole variable domain EAGVAQSPRYKIIEKRQSVAFWCNPISGHATLYWYQQILGQGPKLLIQFQNNGVVDDSQLPKDRFSAERLKGVDSTLKIQPAKLEDSAVYLCASSLDRTNEKLFFGSGTQLSVL.

DNA of the CDR3: TGTGCCAGCAGTTATTACAATGAGCAGTTCTTC. This sequence encodes CASSYYNEQFF. The rearrangement uses TRBV2 and TRBJ2-1; D is uncertain. Germline V CDR1 and CDR2: SNHLY, FYNNEI. V was cut by 5 bases and J by 4 bases, with 3 bases left in between. The CDR3 is 11 residues long.

The gene calls are TRBV19 and TRBJ2-1; TRBD2 matches at 11 bases. The CDR3 runs 13 residues. The germline gives CDR1 LNHDA, CDR2 SQIVND (reference sequence). J gave up 9 bases and V 4 bases, and 2 bases lay outside the gene matches. This chain's CDR3 is CASSRLAGPEQFF. DNA for the CDR3: TGTGCCAGTAGTAGACTAGCGGGGCCTGAGCAGTTCTTC.

The chain is built from TRBV7-2 and TRBJ2-2, with 10 positions matching TRBD2. This CDR3 comprises 15 residues. V was pared by 8 bases and J by 2 bases, with 5 bases of the junction left unmatched. The germline CDR1 and CDR2 sequences are SGHTA and FQGNSA. CDR3: CASRRTSGNTGELFF. CDR3 DNA: TGTGCCAGCCGAAGGACTAGCGGCAACACCGGGGAGCTGTTTTTT.

The J gene is TRBJ2-1, the V gene TRBV3-1 (or the pseudogene TRBV3-2), with TRBD1 as a possible D gene (6 bases). CDR1 LGHDT and CDR2 YNNKEL come from the germline V gene (reference sequence). The CDR3 contains 14 residues. V was cut by 1 base and J by 6 bases, with 10 bases left in between. CDR3 nucleotide sequence: TGTGCCAGCAGCCAAGTTACAGGGCGCAATGAGCAGTTCTTC. It encodes CASSQVTGRNEQFF.

The CDR3 DNA reads as TGTGCCACCAGTTCGAGCGGGAGGGATGAGCAGTTCTTC. It codes for CATSSSGRDEQFF. This sequence joins TRBV24-1 and TRBJ2-1; 10 nucleotides align to TRBD2. V lost 6 bases, J lost 8 bases, and 3 bases stayed unmatched. Germline V CDR1 and CDR2: KGHDR, SFDVKD. This CDR3 has 13 residues.

The chain joins TRBV7-2 to TRBJ2-2; D unclear. The CDR3 runs 12 residues. The germline gives CDR1 SGHTA, CDR2 FQGNSA. Trimming pared 7 bases from V and 3 bases from J, leaving 6 bases between. CDR3 sequence reads: CASTSDTGELFF. In DNA form, the CDR3 reads TGTGCCAGCACTAGTGACACCGGGGAGCTGTTTTTT.